The 10 T cell receptor beta chains below come from one sample, sequenced in a study of blood T cells in healthy people across ages. A second roughly 6 to 12 cycle PCR used barcoded and J-beta primers. From the 5' RACE reads, TCRdb called clonotypes with MiXCR, one entry per CDR3 protein. The sample shows around 710,000 distinct CDR3 sequences, roughly 45% of them seen only once. Sequenced input: blood. Receptor source: a woman in her sixties in good health.

The gene calls are TRBV5-5 and TRBJ1-1; D possibly corresponds to TRBD1 (5 bases). There are 15 residues in the CDR3. Trimming removed 4 bases at V and 0 bases at J, with 13 bases between. Per the germline V gene, CDR1 is SGHKS and CDR2 is YYEKEE (reference sequence). CDR3 sequence: CASSPLGPMNTEAFF. In DNA, the CDR3 is TGTGCCAGCAGCCCACTGGGACCTATGAACACTGAAGCTTTCTTT.

The rearrangement joins TRBV20-1 to TRBJ2-4; tentatively, D is TRBD2 (6 bases). The V end lost 5 bases, the J end lost 7 bases, and 15 bases lay between the germline ends. Germline V lookup: CDR1 DFQATT, CDR2 SNEGSKA (reference sequence). This CDR3 spans 13 amino acids. In DNA, the CDR3 is TGCAGTGCTCCCGGGGCGGGGTGTAACATTCAGTACTTC. This encodes CSAPGAGCNIQYF.

The chain carries TRBV21-1 and TRBJ2-1; the table's D call TRBD2 went unverified against the DNA. TRBV21-1 is listed as a pseudogene. The CDR3 is 17 amino acids. The CDR3 DNA follows: TGTGCCAGCAGCAAAGCGGCACCAGGGCCGGTCTACAATGAGCAGTTCTTC. It specifies CASSKAAPGPVYNEQFF.

The rearrangement joins TRBV6-6 to TRBJ1-5; D gene unclear. V lost 5 bases to trimming and J lost 5 bases, with 7 bases between them. Germline V gene data show CDR1 as MNHNY and CDR2 as SVGAGI (reference sequence). This CDR3 is 12 amino acids long. CDR3 sequence reads: CASSRMDQPQHF. CDR3 DNA sequence: TGTGCCAGCAGTAGGATGGATCAGCCCCAGCATTTT.

The V gene is TRBV7-6, the J gene TRBJ2-2; D may be TRBD1 or TRBD2 (5 bases each). V shed 1 base and J shed 2 bases, with 5 bases lying between them. CDR1 is SGHVS, CDR2 FNYEAQ, per germline. This CDR3 region has 14 residues. This CDR3 is CASSLGDNTGELFF. The CDR3 DNA sequence: TGTGCCAGCAGCTTAGGGGACAACACCGGGGAGCTGTTTTTT.

The chain couples TRBV7-9 to TRBJ1-2, with D perhaps matching TRBD1 (6 bases). Trimming stripped 2 bases from V and 3 bases from J, with 16 bases between. This CDR3 spans 16 amino acids. Germline CDR1 and CDR2: SEHNR and FQNEAQ (reference sequence). CDR3 sequence reads: CASSLNDRGADYGYTF. The CDR3 region has the DNA TGTGCCAGCAGCTTAAACGATCGGGGGGCAGACTATGGCTACACCTTC. The full variable domain, in which reference TRBV7-9 and TRBJ1-2 provide the parts outside the CDR3, is DTGVSQNPRHKITKRGQNVTFRCDPISEHNRLYWYRQTLGQGPEFLTYFQNEAQLEKSRLLSDRFSAERPKGSFSTLEIQRTEQGDSAMYLCASSLNDRGADYGYTFGSGTRLTVV.

The CDR3 loop is CASSKGGANNEQFF. The CDR3 nucleotides are TGTGCCAGCAGCAAAGGGGGGGCCAACAATGAGCAGTTCTTC. The chain recombines TRBV21-1 with TRBJ2-1; no DNA check was done on the table's D call, TRBD1. TRBV21-1 has pseudogene status. The length of the CDR3 is 14 residues.

The rearrangement links TRBV7-3 to TRBJ2-3; D uncertain. V was trimmed by 5 bases and J by 5 bases, leaving 14 bases between them. This CDR3 is built from 14 residues. The germline V gene encodes CDR1 SGHTA and CDR2 FQGTGA. In nucleotides, the CDR3 is TGTGCCAGCAGCAAAAGCCTATCAGGAGATACGCAGTATTTT. This sequence encodes CASSKSLSGDTQYF.

Notes on this clonotype: A much larger clone is a single base away; this may be a read error. The chain has TRBV29-1 and TRBJ2-1, with D possibly TRBD2 on 6 matching bases. Trimming removed 4 bases at V and 13 bases at J, with 17 bases between. The CDR3 is 12 residues long. Germline-derived CDR1 and CDR2 are SQVTM and ANQGSEA. The CDR3 region has the DNA TGCAGCGTTGGAGGAACGGGAGAGACCCAGTTCTTC. Protein sequence: CSVGGTGETQFF.

The chain couples TRBV2 to TRBJ2-7, with D possibly matching TRBD2 (6 bases). The V end was cut by 6 bases, the J end by 0 bases, with 12 bases between. This CDR3 region has 14 residues. Germline values: CDR1 SNHLY, CDR2 FYNNEI. This chain's CDR3 is CASRPGLISYEQYF. The CDR3 bases are TGTGCCAGCAGACCGGGACTTATCTCCTACGAGCAGTACTTC. The complete variable domain, with remaining parts taken from reference TRBV2 and TRBJ2-7, reads EPEVTQTPSHQVTQMGQEVILRCVPISNHLYFYWYRQILGQKVEFLVSFYNNEISEKSEIFDDQFSVERPDGSNFTLKIRSTKLEDSAMYFCASRPGLISYEQYFGPGTRLTVT.